This T cell receptor (beta chain) was observed in a study of T cell responses to AZD1222 COVID-19 vaccine (dated by TCRdb to the early 2020s). In terms of the full investigation: AZD1222 recipients whose second dose came at about 4 weeks and those whose second dose came at about 12 weeks were combined into one group, since spike-specific TCR depth and breadth did not differ between the two schedules. TCR sequencing was performed for 230 to 250 trial participants, of whom about 200 were given two doses of AZD1222 and some 26 were given two doses of MenACWY control vaccine. Enrollment into the trials was organized by age into subgroups of 18-55, 56-69 and 70-plus years, and those subgroups contained roughly 150, 30 and 60 TCR-sequenced participants, respectively. Overall study results and their limits: The 56-69-year group was small, and its depth increase did not reach significance, likely because of low power. After two AZD1222 doses, both the breadth and the depth of spike-specific TCRs were significantly higher than at day 0 and than in MenACWY recipients. No day 14 peak-response samples were available, so repertoires were characterized only after the peak T cell response. Conclusions about previously exposed vaccinees are limited, since just five to seven AZD1222 recipients were seropositive for SARS-CoV-2 at baseline. Most participants were white British and females outnumbered males, and the authors suggested that clonal diversity may have been underestimated. The whole spike protein was spanned by vaccine-associated CD4 TCRs, and dominant responses were seen in regions 160-218 and 743-854. Nearly half of unique spike-specific TCRs reportedly recognized epitopes outside regions mutated in the B.1.351 and B.1.1.7 variants.

Taken with the paper, the label for time point translates to: baseline before first vaccination. Samples from vaccinated people were obtained from the UK trials COV001 and COV002, which included a single-blind randomized controlled phase 2/3 trial of AZD1222 (ChAdOx1 nCoV-19) in healthy adults. Trial participant PBMC samples were collected at day 0 and day 28 after the second dose for TCRbeta chain sequencing. With respect to this clone: The antigen it binds to is not known. Per-base qualities were not stored, and no clone one base away is much larger.

The CDR3 regions of human TCRbeta chains were analyzed by immunosequencing. The study's own analysis went as follows. TCRs in the repertoires were matched against a reference library of SARS-CoV-2-specific TCRs that had been generated with the MIRA antigen-specificity platform. Breadth was defined as the fraction of unique TCRs that were SARS-CoV-2-associated. Depth was defined as the fraction of total T cells that were SARS-CoV-2-associated. Using the MIRA data, each spike-specific TCR was mapped to the spike region that the TCR reacts to and placed in a CD4 or CD8 class. Log10-transformed breadth and depth values were compared by one-way ANOVA with Sidak's multiple comparisons tests. TCRdb re-hosts the immuneACCESS table, in-frame sequences only. Its copies lack some clones; in the studies checked, an unresolved V gene accounts for under half of them, and the cause for the rest is not known. The DNA gave D and trimming, while V, J and clone size come from that table. The sample profile shows more than 80,000 clones; roughly 90% of them were found once. The ten largest clones capture around 5.1% of the sample.

Trimming at the junction amounts to 7 bases on V and 2 bases on J, and the germline ends lie 11 bases apart. There are 12 amino acids in the CDR3, from cysteine to phenylalanine inclusive. Only the CDR3 portion is preserved as DNA: 36 bases, with reading frame beginning at the first base. The germline V gene provides CDR1 SQVTM and CDR2 ANQGSEA. The source was peripheral blood, collected on day 0 of AZD1222 vaccination. The chain employs TRBV29-1 and TRBJ1-2; the best D guess is TRBD1, with 6 bases matching. The clonotype originates from an adult in good health. CDR3 reads: CSAGDKNYGYTF. In nucleotide form, the sequence is TGCAGCGCCGGGGACAAGAACTATGGCTACACCTTC.